Each of the 13 T cell receptor beta chains below was sequenced from the same sample in a study of technical replicates of blood from a handful of donors. Assay used: immunoSEQ multiplex PCR; TCRdb lists only in-frame clones, some missing. The sample holds some 85,000 clones; 85% to 95% are singletons and the top ten take approximately 0.41%. The sequenced sample was T cells isolated from PBMCs. The receptors originated from a human donor in good health.

The V and J genes are TRBV19 and TRBJ2-4; possible D gene TRBD2, 6 bases. V was trimmed by 4 bases and J by 9 bases, leaving 16 bases between them. This CDR3 spans 14 amino acids. The V gene's germline CDR1 is LNHDA and CDR2 SQIVND (reference sequence). CDR3 sequence reads: CASSNPQGGSIQYF. The DNA for the CDR3 is TGTGCCAGTAGTAACCCTCAGGGAGGAAGCATTCAGTACTTC.

The CDR3 reads CASKLGQGVDIQYF. The DNA for the CDR3 is TGTGCCAGCAAATTGGGACAGGGTGTGGACATTCAGTACTTC. This chain joins TRBV6-1 and TRBJ2-4, with TRBD1 matching 9 bases. This CDR3 contains 14 residues. CDR1 is MNHNS, CDR2 SASEGT, per germline. Germline trimming cut 7 bases from V and 8 bases from J; bases unmatched to any gene: 9.

The rearrangement links TRBV4-3 to TRBJ2-7; 12 nucleotides align to TRBD2. Germline lookup yields CDR1 LGHNA and CDR2 YSLEER. Unmatched junction bases numbered 4, after V lost 4 bases and J lost 3 bases. This CDR3 has 15 amino acids. The CDR3 DNA sequence: TGCGCCAGCAGCCGACTAGCGGGAGTCTACTACGAGCAGTACTTC. This translates into CASSRLAGVYYEQYF.

The V call is TRBV2, the J call TRBJ1-2; D unclear. The CDR3 has 15 amino acids. Trimming removed 2 bases at V and 4 bases at J, with 14 bases between. Germline CDR1 is SNHLY and CDR2 is FYNNEI. CDR3 bases: TGTGCCAGCAGTGAAACGAAAACCTACCTCTATGGCTACACCTTC. Translation: CASSETKTYLYGYTF. Using reference TRBV2 and TRBJ1-2 for the parts outside the CDR3, the full variable domain is EPEVTQTPSHQVTQMGQEVILRCVPISNHLYFYWYRQILGQKVEFLVSFYNNEISEKSEIFDDQFSVERPDGSNFTLKIRSTKLEDSAMYFCASSETKTYLYGYTFGSGTRLTVV.

This chain links TRBV20-1 with TRBJ2-7; D might be TRBD1 (5 bases). The CDR3 totals 11 residues. With 6 bases removed from V and 1 base from J, the gap between germline ends came to 7 bases. Germline V gene sequence: CDR1 DFQATT, CDR2 SNEGSKA (reference sequence). CDR3 amino acids: CSAQESYEQYF. CDR3 nucleotides: TGCAGTGCACAGGAATCCTACGAGCAGTACTTC.

The genes are TRBV4-3 and TRBJ1-2; unclear D gene. Looked up from germline, CDR1 is LGHNA and CDR2 is YSLEER. The germline V and J ends were trimmed by 3 bases and 4 bases, with 9 bases remaining between them. CDR3 length: 13 amino acids. This CDR3 reads CASSHVEGYGYTF. The CDR3 DNA reads TGCGCCAGCAGCCATGTAGAGGGCTATGGCTACACCTTC.

The chain joins TRBV4-2 to TRBJ2-7, with 10 nucleotides matching TRBD2. After removal of 8 bases from V and 4 bases from J, the junction contained 11 bases not matched to a gene. Germline V gives CDR1 LGHNA, CDR2 YNFKEQ. This CDR3 contains 15 residues. CDR3 region: CASRPAASGGYEQYF. As DNA, the CDR3 is TGTGCCAGCCGACCAGCGGCTAGCGGGGGTTACGAGCAGTACTTC.

This sequence joins TRBV5-1 and TRBJ2-7, with 8 bases lining up with TRBD2. The length of the CDR3 is 16 residues. V was clipped by 0 bases and J by 3 bases; unmatched bases: 8. Germline CDR1 SGHRS, CDR2 YFSETQ. CDR3 bases: TGCGCCAGCAGCTTGGGGACGGGAGGGAGCCTCTACGAGCAGTACTTC. It translates to CASSLGTGGSLYEQYF.

V is TRBV29-1 and J is TRBJ2-3; 9 bases are shared with TRBD1. This CDR3 has 14 residues. The germline CDR1 and CDR2 sequences are SQVTM and ANQGSEA. V shed 6 bases, J shed 3 bases, and the junction held 7 bases outside the gene matches. The DNA of the CDR3 is TGCAGCGTCCCAAGACAGGGGGAAACAGATACGCAGTATTTT. This encodes CSVPRQGETDTQYF.

The chain has TRBV27 and TRBJ2-7, with 12 bases matching TRBD2. The CDR3 sequence is 14 residues long. Germline CDR1 MNHEY, CDR2 SMNVEV (reference sequence). Trimming at V came to 5 bases and at J to 9 bases, leaving 8 bases not matched to a gene. CDR3 sequence reads: CASSPGLAGNWQYF. Written as DNA, the CDR3 is TGTGCCAGCAGTCCAGGACTAGCGGGGAATTGGCAGTACTTC.

This chain links TRBV5-1 with TRBJ2-1, with D tentatively TRBD2 (5 bases). CDR1 SGHRS and CDR2 YFSETQ come from the germline V gene. The CDR3 contains 14 residues. The V end lost 3 bases, the J end lost 1 base, and 8 bases lay between the germline ends. The DNA of the CDR3 is TGCGCCAGCAGCTCGGACTTATCCTACAATGAGCAGTTCTTC. This encodes CASSSDLSYNEQFF.

The chain joins TRBV5-1 to TRBJ2-7; 7 bases line up with TRBD1. This CDR3 region has 12 residues. J lost 2 bases, V lost 8 bases, and 4 bases had no gene match. In germline, CDR1 is SGHRS, CDR2 YFSETQ. The CDR3 DNA follows: TGCGCCAGTTGGGACAGCCCCTACGAGCAGTACTTC. It codes for CASWDSPYEQYF.

This clone was detected once. This sequence joins TRBV2 and TRBJ2-3; 8 nucleotides align to TRBD1. Per the germline V gene, CDR1 is SNHLY and CDR2 is FYNNEI. The J segment lost 8 bases and the V segment lost 1 base, leaving 5 bases of the junction unmatched. The CDR3 runs to 14 residues. The CDR3 region has the DNA TGTGCCAGCAGTGAAGTGACAGGGGCCGGTACGCAGTATTTT. Protein: CASSEVTGAGTQYF. The full variable domain, its missing parts supplied by reference TRBV2 and TRBJ2-3, is EPEVTQTPSHQVTQMGQEVILRCVPISNHLYFYWYRQILGQKVEFLVSFYNNEISEKSEIFDDQFSVERPDGSNFTLKIRSTKLEDSAMYFCASSEVTGAGTQYFGPGTRLTVL.